A single sample gave rise to the 13 T cell receptor beta chains below, sequenced in a study of PD-1 blockade in classical Hodgkin lymphoma. Sequenced by immunoSEQ multiplex PCR; TCRdb stores in-frame clones only, minus some. The table includes tens of thousands of clones, approximately 91% detected once. Stated time point: newly diagnosed, previously untreated cHL patient sample. Sequencing was performed on peripheral blood mononuclear cells (PBMCs). These receptors were taken from a human donor with classical Hodgkin lymphoma.

J is TRBJ2-7 and V is TRBV11-2; 8 bases map to TRBD2. Germline V gene sequence: CDR1 SGHAT, CDR2 FQNNGV. Trimming took 5 bases from V and 3 from J; bases not matched to a gene: 9. The CDR3 covers 15 residues. In nucleotides, the CDR3 is TGTGCCAGCAGCCGTCCGGGACTAGGTTTCTACGAGCAGTACTTC. Translating gives CASSRPGLGFYEQYF. Full variable domain (missing parts from reference TRBV11-2 and TRBJ2-7): EAGVAQSPRYKIIEKRQSVAFWCNPISGHATLYWYQQILGQGPKLLIQFQNNGVVDDSQLPKDRFSAERLKGVDSTLKIQPAKLEDSAVYLCASSRPGLGFYEQYFGPGTRLTVT.

The V and J genes are TRBV7-9 and TRBJ2-7, with D possibly being TRBD1 (6 bases). The CDR3 totals 12 residues. V gave up 5 bases and J gave up 4 bases, with 9 bases separating them. Germline CDR1 and CDR2: SEHNR and FQNEAQ (reference sequence). CDR3 loop: CASSAQGYEQYV. CDR3 sequence (DNA): TGTGCCAGCAGCGCACAGGGTTACGAGCAGTACGTC.

This chain uses TRBV7-9 with TRBJ2-3, with D possibly matching TRBD2 (5 bases). Germline-derived CDR1 and CDR2 are SEHNR and FQNEAQ (reference sequence). The CDR3 totals 15 residues. V was trimmed by 5 bases and J by 0 bases, leaving 12 bases between them. CDR3 sequence: CASSPRAASTDTQYF. The CDR3 DNA is TGTGCCAGCAGCCCCCGAGCGGCTAGCACAGATACGCAGTATTTT.

The chain carries TRBV25-1 and TRBJ1-4; maybe TRBD1 (5 bases). The length of the CDR3 is 18 residues. The germline CDR1 and CDR2 sequences are MGHDK and SYGVNS. V was clipped by 6 bases and J by 5 bases, with 25 bases between them. The DNA for the CDR3 is TGTGCCAGCAGATTCGAGGGAGGGGCAGCAGGGAAAAATGAAAAACTGTTTTTT. It translates to CASRFEGGAAGKNEKLFF.

The chain carries TRBV5-1 and TRBJ2-5; a possible D gene is TRBD2 (5 bases). The CDR3 is 13 amino acids. The V end was cut by 3 bases, the J end by 5 bases, with 11 bases between. Per the germline V gene, CDR1 is SGHRS and CDR2 is YFSETQ. The CDR3 DNA reads TGCGCCAGCAGCTCAAGGGAGCTGGAGACCCAGTACTTC. This encodes CASSSRELETQYF.

This chain connects TRBV7-9 to TRBJ2-1, with D unclear. CDR3 length: 13 residues. Trimming removed 0 bases at V and 4 bases at J, with 4 bases between. From germline, CDR1 is SEHNR and CDR2 FQNEAQ (reference sequence). The DNA for the CDR3 is TGTGCCAGCAGCTTAGCGTCGTACAATGAGCAGTTCTTC. Amino acid sequence: CASSLASYNEQFF.

The chain combines TRBV19 with TRBJ2-7, with unresolved D. Between the trimmed V and J ends, which lost 3 bases and 3 bases, there was a span of 9 bases. The germline V gene encodes CDR1 LNHDA and CDR2 SQIVND (reference sequence). The CDR3 is 13 amino acids. In nucleotides, the CDR3 is TGTGCCAGTAGTATGTTTAAGGGCTACGAGCAGTACTTC. Translating it yields CASSMFKGYEQYF.

Regarding this clone: Germline is not matched at one junction end, which may reflect a read error. The genes are TRBV30 and TRBJ1-4; D is unclear. Germline lookup yields CDR1 GTSNPN and CDR2 SVGIG (reference sequence). The CDR3 has 13 residues. The DNA of the CDR3 is TGTGTCTGGAGTATGGGCTCAGTTGAAAAACTGTTTTTT. Protein: CVWSMGSVEKLFF.

This chain connects TRBV19 to TRBJ2-5, with 8 bases lining up with TRBD2. This CDR3 contains 15 residues. Germline CDR1 LNHDA, CDR2 SQIVND (reference sequence). V trimming: 2 bases; J trimming: 4 bases; junction bases outside the gene matches: 6. CDR3 in DNA: TGTGCCAGTAGTATAAAACTAGCGGCTGGAGAGACCCAGTACTTC. Amino acids: CASSIKLAAGETQYF.

The rearrangement uses TRBV11-2 and TRBJ2-7; weak D call: TRBD2 (5 bases). CDR3 length: 14 residues. Trimming took off 3 bases at V and 2 bases at J, with 11 bases between the two ends. The germline gives CDR1 SGHAT, CDR2 FQNNGV. In nucleotides, the CDR3 is TGTGCCAGCAGCTTCAGCAGGACTCCCTACGAGCAGTACGTC. It encodes CASSFSRTPYEQYV.

This clone was counted a few times. V and J are TRBV9 and TRBJ2-7, with a weak D call TRBD2 (6 bases). CDR1 and CDR2 from the germline V gene are SGDLS and YYNGEE. The CDR3 covers 16 residues. Trimming cost V 0 bases and J 4 bases, with 17 bases left between them. Here the CDR3 DNA reads TGTGCCAGCAGCGTAGAAGGACTACCTACCGATTACGAGCAGTACTTC. The encoded protein is CASSVEGLPTDYEQYF.

The gene calls are TRBV4-2 and TRBJ2-1; 14 nucleotides match TRBD2. CDR1 is LGHNA, CDR2 YNFKEQ, per germline. Trimming removed 0 bases from V and 12 bases from J; junction bases left unmatched: 4. The CDR3 totals 15 residues. The CDR3 coding sequence is TGTGCCAGCAGCCAAGACGGGACTAGCGGGAGTTGGCAGTTCTTC. Translation gives CASSQDGTSGSWQFF.

The CDR3 loop is CASSISPGQTNGYTF. The CDR3 nucleotides read TGTGCCAGTAGTATCTCCCCCGGACAGACTAATGGCTACACCTTC. The chain couples TRBV19 to TRBJ1-2, with D possibly being TRBD1 (6 bases). CDR1 is LNHDA, CDR2 SQIVND, per germline (reference sequence). CDR3 length equals 15 residues. V lost 3 bases and J lost 6, with 17 bases in between.